The entry below describes one TCR beta chain. The target antigen is unknown. RNA amounts of about 0.5 to 1 ug underwent reverse transcription with random hexamers. The CDR3 of TCR beta was amplified by immunoSEQ multiplex PCR across 54 Vbeta and 13 Jbeta. TCRdb passed the immunoSEQ multiplex PCR reads through MiXCR, listing each CDR3 protein once. The sample lists around 130,000 distinct CDR3 sequences, 96% occurring once. The sample is drawn from a study of CD8 T cells in Susac syndrome. Looking at the study overall: Treatment status at blood draw for the Susac syndrome patients was therapy-naive, corticosteroids, or intravenous immunoglobulin alone.

The V gene's germline CDR1 is SGHAT and CDR2 FQNNGV. V lost 1 base to trimming and J lost 9 bases; unmatched junction nucleotides: 11. This CDR3 has 16 residues. General study findings and limits: None of the CD4+ T cell repertoires in Susac syndrome showed clonal expansion.

The sequence was collected from a human donor with Susac syndrome. Sequenced: CD4+ T cells from PBMCs. The chain has TRBV11-2 and TRBJ2-1, with 8 bases aligning to TRBD2. The CDR3, as DNA: TGTGCCAGCAGCTTAGTGGGGACTAGTGGATACCGTGAGCAGTTCTTC. Translating it yields CASSLVGTSGYREQFF.